This is a list of T cell receptor beta chains from one sample in a study of CD8+ T cells in alopecia areata. Sequencing used immunoSEQ multiplex PCR; TCRdb keeps in-frame clones, though not all of them. The sample comprises some 170,000 clones, about 72% of which are singletons, and roughly 11% rests with the top ten. The specimen was CD8+ T cells sorted from blood, collected at week 0. The receptor set was obtained from a human donor with alopecia areata. Both conserved end residues are part of each CDR3. The D gene is left open where the match is weak. Clone size appears in some rows only: once, few, many, or a class for an expanded clone.

clone size	D gene	V gene	J gene	CDR3 protein	CDR3 DNA
.	.	TRBV13	TRBJ1-6	CASSLVAGNSPLHF	TGTGCCAGCAGCTTAGTCGCGGGGAATTCACCCCTCCACTTT
.	.	TRBV6-5	TRBJ2-2	CASSYSGGSNTGELFF	TGTGCCAGCAGTTACTCTGGGGGGTCAAACACCGGGGAGCTGTTTTTT
many	.	TRBV6-5	TRBJ1-1	CASLGGTEAFF	TGTGCCAGCCTAGGGGGCACTGAAGCTTTCTTT
few	.	TRBV5-5	TRBJ1-2	CASSLWSGYTF	TGTGCCAGCAGCTTGTGGTCGGGCTACACCTTC
.	.	TRBV30	TRBJ2-3	CAWTGTPSTDTQYF	TGTGCCTGGACCGGGACTCCCTCCACAGATACGCAGTATTTT
.	TRBD1	TRBV5-6	TRBJ1-2	CASSAWTGGGVYGYTF	TGTGCCAGCAGCGCCTGGACAGGGGGCGGGGTATATGGCTACACCTTC
once	.	TRBV7-2	TRBJ2-1	CASSPPKSGPNEQFF	TGTGCCAGCAGCCCCCCCAAGTCAGGGCCCAATGAGCAGTTCTTC
.	TRBD1	TRBV9	TRBJ2-1	CASSVSGTGLNEQFF	TGTGCCAGCAGCGTATCAGGGACAGGGTTGAATGAGCAGTTCTTC
few	.	TRBV9	TRBJ2-2	CASEANTGELFF	TGTGCCAGCGAAGCGAACACCGGGGAGCTGTTTTTT
.	.	TRBV6-5	TRBJ1-2	CASSYGGAHGYTF	TGTGCCAGCAGTTACGGTGGGGCGCATGGCTACACCTTC
.	.	TRBV25-1	TRBJ1-4	CASTRGGTNEKLFF	TGTGCCAGCACACGCGGGGGGACTAATGAAAAACTGTTTTTT
.	TRBD1	TRBV9	TRBJ2-4	CASSEWTGGNIQYF	TGTGCCAGCAGCGAGTGGACAGGGGGAAACATTCAGTACTTC
.	.	TRBV14	TRBJ1-2	CASSQGTVYGYTF	TGTGCCAGCAGCCAAGGTACAGTCTATGGCTACACCTTC
.	TRBD1	TRBV5-6	TRBJ2-1	CASSMTGSSYNEQFF	TGTGCCAGCAGCATGACAGGGAGCTCCTACAATGAGCAGTTCTTC
few	.	TRBV7-9	TRBJ2-2	CASRIRGNTGELFF	TGTGCCAGCCGAATCAGGGGAAATACCGGGGAGCTGTTTTTT
.	.	TRBV30	TRBJ2-2	CAFMTRATGELFF	TGTGCCTTCATGACAAGGGCCACCGGGGAGCTGTTTTTT
.	.	TRBV13	TRBJ1-2	CASSSPLEGVKYGYTF	TGTGCCAGCAGCTCTCCTCTCGAGGGAGTCAAGTATGGCTACACCTTC
.	.	TRBV5-1	TRBJ2-1	CASSSTYNEQFF	TGCGCCAGCAGTTCTACCTACAATGAGCAGTTCTTC
.	.	TRBV13	TRBJ1-5	CASSLGGGVTQPQHF	TGTGCCAGCAGCTTAGGGGGCGGAGTGACTCAGCCCCAGCATTTT
.	.	TRBV7-7	TRBJ1-6	CASSDRGGPLHF	TGTGCCAGCAGCGACCGTGGGGGGCCCCTCCACTTT
.	.	TRBV7-9	TRBJ1-2	CASSFQGGANYGYTF	TGTGCCAGCAGCTTCCAAGGGGGTGCTAACTATGGCTACACCTTC
.	.	TRBV29-1	TRBJ2-1	CSVEWSGQRANEQFF	TGCAGCGTTGAATGGTCTGGACAGAGAGCCAATGAGCAGTTCTTC
few	.	TRBV7-9	TRBJ1-4	CASSRRSATNEKLFF	TGTGCCAGCAGCCGGCGTAGTGCAACTAATGAAAAACTGTTTTTT
.	.	TRBV7-9	TRBJ2-5	CASSSHRDGAWVTQYF	TGTGCCAGCAGCTCTCACCGGGACGGAGCGTGGGTGACCCAGTACTTC
.	.	TRBV30	TRBJ2-1	CAWSLRVRWDEQFF	TGTGCCTGGAGCCTCCGGGTTAGGTGGGATGAGCAGTTCTTC
.	TRBD1	TRBV6-6	TRBJ1-6	CASSAKATGNSPLHF	TGTGCCAGCAGCGCCAAAGCGACAGGGAATTCACCCCTCCACTTT
.	.	TRBV30	TRBJ1-2	CAWSTENYGYTF	TGTGCCTGGAGTACGGAGAACTATGGCTACACCTTC
.	.	TRBV6-6	TRBJ2-7	CASCRSSYEQYF	TGTGCCAGCTGTAGGAGCTCCTACGAGCAGTACTTC
.	.	TRBV23-1	TRBJ1-1	CASSRKPRGAGVLDTEAFF	TGCGCCAGCAGTCGCAAACCCCGGGGGGCAGGGGTCTTGGACACTGAAGCTTTCTTT
.	TRBD2	TRBV5-6	TRBJ2-5	CASSLAGLVGETQYF	TGTGCCAGCAGCTTGGCGGGACTAGTAGGGGAGACCCAGTACTTC
.	.	TRBV6-1	TRBJ2-1	CASSGVPYNEQFF	TGTGCCAGCAGTGGGGTTCCCTACAATGAGCAGTTCTTC
.	.	TRBV5-1	TRBJ2-2	CASSYGVGELFF	TGCGCCAGCAGCTACGGGGTAGGGGAGCTGTTTTTT
.	.	TRBV30	TRBJ1-5	CAWQRTINQPQHF	TGTGCCTGGCAGAGGACCATCAATCAGCCCCAGCATTTT
.	.	TRBV6-5	TRBJ2-3	CASYERGEPDTQYF	TGTGCCAGCTATGAAAGGGGGGAGCCAGATACGCAGTATTTT
.	.	TRBV27	TRBJ1-6	CASRPESSYNSPLHF	TGTGCCAGCCGCCCGGAGAGCTCCTATAATTCACCCCTCCACTTT
.	TRBD1	TRBV6-5	TRBJ2-7	CASSLRDRVFF	TGTGCCAGCAGTCTCCGGGACAGGGTTTTCTTC
.	TRBD1	TRBV7-9	TRBJ2-5	CASRDRQGVQETQYF	TGTGCCAGCAGAGACAGACAGGGGGTTCAAGAGACCCAGTACTTC
.	.	TRBV29-1	TRBJ2-6	CSVEFLGSGANVLTF	TGCAGCGTTGAATTCCTAGGGTCTGGGGCCAACGTCCTGACTTTC
.	.	TRBV9	TRBJ1-1	CASVGGSDTEAFF	TGTGCCAGCGTGGGGGGATCTGACACTGAAGCTTTCTTT
few	.	TRBV4-1	TRBJ2-3	CASSQSAGPQGTQYF	TGCGCCAGCAGCCAATCAGCGGGCCCACAGGGTACGCAGTATTTT
.	.	TRBV6-5	TRBJ1-2	CASKEQGNYGYTF	TGTGCCAGCAAGGAGCAGGGGAACTATGGCTACACCTTC
.	.	TRBV29-1	TRBJ2-7	CSVEDSSCEQYF	TGCAGCGTTGAAGACAGCAGCTGCGAGCAGTACTTC
.	TRBD1	TRBV19	TRBJ1-1	CASSITYRGGAEAFF	TGTGCCAGTAGTATTACCTACAGGGGAGGGGCTGAAGCTTTCTTT
.	.	TRBV27	TRBJ1-2	CASSPSTGRTHGYTF	TGTGCCAGCAGCCCCTCAACCGGGCGGACCCATGGCTACACCTTC
.	.	TRBV5-5	TRBJ2-1	CASSPRYNEQFF	TGTGCCAGCAGCCCCAGATACAATGAGCAGTTCTTC
.	.	TRBV27	TRBJ2-5	CASSTGRRETQYF	TGTGCCAGCAGTACGGGAAGACGGGAGACCCAGTACTTC
.	.	TRBV29-1	TRBJ2-3	CSGQTTDTQYF	TGCAGCGGGCAGACCACAGATACGCAGTATTTT
few	.	TRBV2	TRBJ2-2	CASSAMARNTGELFF	TGTGCCAGCAGTGCTATGGCTCGGAACACCGGGGAGCTGTTTTTT
once	.	TRBV29-1	TRBJ1-2	CSVEATSNYGYTF	TGCAGCGTTGAGGCCACTTCTAACTATGGCTACACCTTC
.	.	TRBV4-2	TRBJ2-5	CASSQPEEVQTQYF	TGTGCCAGCAGCCAACCGGAGGAAGTGCAGACCCAGTACTTC